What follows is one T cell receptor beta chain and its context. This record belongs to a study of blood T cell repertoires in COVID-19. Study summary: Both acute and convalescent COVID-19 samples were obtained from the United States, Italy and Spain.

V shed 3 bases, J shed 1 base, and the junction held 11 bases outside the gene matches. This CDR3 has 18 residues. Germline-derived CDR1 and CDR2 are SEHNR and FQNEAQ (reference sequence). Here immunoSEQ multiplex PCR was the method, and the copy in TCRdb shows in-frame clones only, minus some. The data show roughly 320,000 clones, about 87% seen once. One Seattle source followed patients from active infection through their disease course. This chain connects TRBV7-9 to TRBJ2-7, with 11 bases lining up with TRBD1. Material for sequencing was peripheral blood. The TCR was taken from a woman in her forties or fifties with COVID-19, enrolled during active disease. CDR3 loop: CASSLYGTGGKKSYEQYF. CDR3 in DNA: TGTGCCAGCAGCTTGTATGGGACAGGGGGAAAAAAATCCTACGAGCAGTACTTC.